Listed below are T cell receptor beta chains from one sample, sequenced in a study of OX40 agonist ivuxolimab in advanced cancers. Method: immunoSEQ multiplex PCR; TCRdb's copy keeps in-frame clones and lacks some. The sample contains tens of thousands of clones, around 91% of which appear only once. This specimen consisted of CD4+ or CD8+ T cells sorted from blood, obtained in a trial of the OX40 agonist ivuxolimab. These receptors all come from an adult with an advanced solid tumor such as melanoma, head and neck, liver or kidney cancer. Both conserved end residues are part of each CDR3. The D gene is left open where the match is weak. The size field is filled for only some rows; it gives once, few, many or a size class.

V gene	J gene	D gene	clone size	CDR3 DNA	CDR3 protein
TRBV7-9	TRBJ2-1	NA	NA	TGTGCCAGCAGCATGGACGTCGGTGAGCAGTTCTTC	CASSMDVGEQFF
TRBV19	TRBJ2-7	NA	NA	TGTGCCAGTAGAGAAGGACTCCTCAGCTCCTACGAGCAGTACTTC	CASREGLLSSYEQYF
TRBV9	TRBJ2-2	NA	NA	TGTGCCAGCAGCGTCTATGCGACCGGGGAGCTGTTTTTT	CASSVYATGELFF
TRBV5-1	TRBJ1-1	NA	once	TGCGCCAGCAGCTTGGTCGACAGTGAAGCTTTCTTT	CASSLVDSEAFF
TRBV7-7	TRBJ2-1	NA	NA	TGTGCTAGCAGCTTAGCAAACAACAATGAGCAGTTCTTC	CASSLANNNEQFF
TRBV5-1	TRBJ2-2	TRBD2	NA	TGCGCCAGCAGCGGGGAGGGTCTTCTCAACACCGGGGAGCTGTTTTTT	CASSGEGLLNTGELFF
TRBV29-1	TRBJ1-1	NA	NA	TGCAGCGTTGCTCGAGTCAACACTGAAGCTTTCTTT	CSVARVNTEAFF
TRBV2	TRBJ1-1	NA	NA	TGTGCCAGCGGACAGAAGAACACTGAAGCTTTCTTT	CASGQKNTEAFF
TRBV6-1	TRBJ1-5	TRBD1	NA	TGTGCCAGCAGGGGGACAGGGGTGAGCAATCAGCCCCAGCATTTT	CASRGTGVSNQPQHF
TRBV28	TRBJ1-5	TRBD1	NA	TGTGCCAGCACCGCCGGGACAGGGGTCTCGGGCAATCAGCCCCAGCATTTT	CASTAGTGVSGNQPQHF
TRBV5-1	TRBJ1-4	NA	NA	TGCGCCACCCTCCACGGGGGTAGGTCTAATGAAAAACTGTTTTTT	CATLHGGRSNEKLFF
TRBV7-9	TRBJ1-1	NA	NA	TGTGCCAGCAGCTTACTGCAGGGCGGGATGGACACTGAAGCTTTCTTT	CASSLLQGGMDTEAFF
TRBV6-5	TRBJ1-5	NA	NA	TGTGCCAGCAGTACCGGGGGCGGACAGCCCCAGCATTTT	CASSTGGGQPQHF
TRBV2	TRBJ1-1	TRBD1	few	TGTGCCAGCAGAGGGACAGTGGGCACTGAAGCTTTCTTT	CASRGTVGTEAFF
TRBV7-2	TRBJ1-1	NA	NA	TGTGCCAGCAGCTTAGGTTCCTCGAGGGCTTTCTTT	CASSLGSSRAFF
TRBV19	TRBJ2-1	TRBD2	NA	TGTGCCAGTAGTATAAGCGGGGGGGATGTGCAAAGCTCCTACAATGAGCAGTTCTTC	CASSISGGDVQSSYNEQFF
TRBV6-5	TRBJ2-1	TRBD2	NA	TGTGTCCTGACTAGCGGGGGGCCCTCCTACAATGAGCAGTTCTTC	CVLTSGGPSYNEQFF